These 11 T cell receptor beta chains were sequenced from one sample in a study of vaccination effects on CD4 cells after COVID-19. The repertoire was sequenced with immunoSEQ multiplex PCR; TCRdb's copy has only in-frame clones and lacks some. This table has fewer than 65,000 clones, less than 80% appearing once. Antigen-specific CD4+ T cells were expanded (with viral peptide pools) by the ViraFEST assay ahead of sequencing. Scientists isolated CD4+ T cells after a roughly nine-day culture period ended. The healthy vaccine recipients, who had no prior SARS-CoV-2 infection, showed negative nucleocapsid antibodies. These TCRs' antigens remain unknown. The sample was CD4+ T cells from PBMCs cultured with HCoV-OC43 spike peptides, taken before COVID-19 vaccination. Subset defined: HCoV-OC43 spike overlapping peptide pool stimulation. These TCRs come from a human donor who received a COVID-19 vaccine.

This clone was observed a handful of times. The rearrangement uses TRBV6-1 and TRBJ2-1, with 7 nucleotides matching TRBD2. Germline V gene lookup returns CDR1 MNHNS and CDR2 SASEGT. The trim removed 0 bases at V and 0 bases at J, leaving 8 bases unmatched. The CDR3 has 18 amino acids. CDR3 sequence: CASSEAFRGESSYNEQFF. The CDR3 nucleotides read TGTGCCAGCAGTGAAGCATTCCGGGGGGAGAGCTCCTACAATGAGCAGTTCTTC.

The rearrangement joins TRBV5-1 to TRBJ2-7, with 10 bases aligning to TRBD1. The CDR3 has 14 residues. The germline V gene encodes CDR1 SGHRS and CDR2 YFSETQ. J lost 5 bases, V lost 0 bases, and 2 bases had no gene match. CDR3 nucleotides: TGCGCCAGCAGCTTGGGGACAGGGGGTAACGAGCAGTACGTC. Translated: CASSLGTGGNEQYV.

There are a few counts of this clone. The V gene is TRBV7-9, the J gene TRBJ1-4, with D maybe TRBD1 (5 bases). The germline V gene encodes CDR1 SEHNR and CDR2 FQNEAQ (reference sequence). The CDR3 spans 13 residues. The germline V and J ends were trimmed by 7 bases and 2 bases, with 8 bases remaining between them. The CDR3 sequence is CASTRGTNEKLFF. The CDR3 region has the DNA TGTGCCAGCACCCGGGGGACTAATGAAAAACTGTTTTTT.

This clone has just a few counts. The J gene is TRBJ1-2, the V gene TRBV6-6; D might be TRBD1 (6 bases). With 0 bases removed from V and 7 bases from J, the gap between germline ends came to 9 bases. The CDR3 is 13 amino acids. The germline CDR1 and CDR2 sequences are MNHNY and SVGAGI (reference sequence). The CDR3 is CASSYSGGFGYTF. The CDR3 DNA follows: TGTGCCAGCAGTTACTCTGGGGGCTTTGGCTACACCTTC.

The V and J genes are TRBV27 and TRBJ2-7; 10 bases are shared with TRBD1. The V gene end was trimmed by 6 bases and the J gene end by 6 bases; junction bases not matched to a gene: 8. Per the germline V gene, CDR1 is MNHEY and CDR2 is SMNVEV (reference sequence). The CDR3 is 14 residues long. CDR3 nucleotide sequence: TGTGCCAGCAGGGGGGACAGGGGAGTCGCCGAGCAGTACGTC. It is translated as CASRGDRGVAEQYV.

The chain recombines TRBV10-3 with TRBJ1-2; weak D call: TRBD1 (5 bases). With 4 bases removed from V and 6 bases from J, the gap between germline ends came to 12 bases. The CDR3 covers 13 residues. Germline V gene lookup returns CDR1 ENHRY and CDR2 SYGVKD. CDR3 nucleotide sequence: TGTGCCATCAGTGTTGGGGGTCAGGATGGCTACACCTTC. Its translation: CAISVGGQDGYTF.

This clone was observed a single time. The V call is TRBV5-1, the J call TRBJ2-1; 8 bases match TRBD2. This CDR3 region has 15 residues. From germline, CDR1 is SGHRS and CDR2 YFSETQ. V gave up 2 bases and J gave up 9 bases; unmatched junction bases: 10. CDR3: CASSFTGGVVGEQFF. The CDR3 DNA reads TGCGCCAGCAGCTTTACGGGGGGGGTCGTTGGTGAGCAGTTCTTC.

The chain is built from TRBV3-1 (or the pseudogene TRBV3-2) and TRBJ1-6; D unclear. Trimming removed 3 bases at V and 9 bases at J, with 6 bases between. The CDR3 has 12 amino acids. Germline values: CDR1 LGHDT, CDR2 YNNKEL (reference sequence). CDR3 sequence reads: CASSHLGSPLHF. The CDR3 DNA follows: TGTGCCAGCAGCCATCTAGGTTCACCCCTCCACTTT.

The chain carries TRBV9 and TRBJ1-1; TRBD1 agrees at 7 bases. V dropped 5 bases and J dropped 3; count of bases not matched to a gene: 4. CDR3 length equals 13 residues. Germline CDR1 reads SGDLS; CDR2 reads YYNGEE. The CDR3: CASSSTGDTEAFF. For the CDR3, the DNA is TGTGCCAGCAGTAGTACAGGGGACACTGAAGCTTTCTTT.

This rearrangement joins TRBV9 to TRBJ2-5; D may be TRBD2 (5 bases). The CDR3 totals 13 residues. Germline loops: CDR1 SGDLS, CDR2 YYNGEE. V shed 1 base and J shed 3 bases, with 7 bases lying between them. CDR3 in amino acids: CASSVFSEETQYF. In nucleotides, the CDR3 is TGTGCCAGCAGCGTATTTAGCGAAGAGACCCAGTACTTC.

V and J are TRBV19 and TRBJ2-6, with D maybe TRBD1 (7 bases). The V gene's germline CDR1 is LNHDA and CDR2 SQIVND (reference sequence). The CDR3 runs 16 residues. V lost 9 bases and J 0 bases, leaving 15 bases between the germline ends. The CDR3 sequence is CASSRGDPSGANVLTF. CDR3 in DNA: TGTGCCAGCTCCAGGGGGGATCCCTCTGGGGCCAACGTCCTGACTTTC.